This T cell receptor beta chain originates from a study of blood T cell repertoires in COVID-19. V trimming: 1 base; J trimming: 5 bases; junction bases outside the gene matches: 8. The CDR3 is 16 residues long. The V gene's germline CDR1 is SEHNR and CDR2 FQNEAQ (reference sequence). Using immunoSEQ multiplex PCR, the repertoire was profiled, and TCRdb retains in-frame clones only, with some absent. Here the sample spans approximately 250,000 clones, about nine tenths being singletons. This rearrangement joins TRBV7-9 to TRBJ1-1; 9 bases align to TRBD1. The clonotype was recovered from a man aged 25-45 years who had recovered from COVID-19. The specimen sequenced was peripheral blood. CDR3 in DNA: TGTGCCAGCAGCTTAGACATCTACAGGGGGCAGACTGAAGCTTTCTTT. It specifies CASSLDIYRGQTEAFF. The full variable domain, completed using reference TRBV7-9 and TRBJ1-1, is DTGVSQNPRHKITKRGQNVTFRCDPISEHNRLYWYRQTLGQGPEFLTYFQNEAQLEKSRLLSDRFSAERPKGSFSTLEIQRTEQGDSAMYLCASSLDIYRGQTEAFFGQGTRLTVV.